This entry lists 9 T cell receptor beta chains sequenced from one sample in a study of blood T cell repertoires in COVID-19. TCRdb's table, derived via immunoSEQ multiplex PCR, lists solely in-frame clones and lacks some. Of about 220,000 clones listed, roughly four fifths are singletons. The sample consisted of peripheral blood. The receptor set was obtained from a woman in her fifties or sixties with acute or convalescent COVID-19.

This chain uses TRBV5-4 with TRBJ1-1, with a weak D call TRBD1 (6 bases). The CDR3 loop spans 15 amino acids. V was clipped by 1 base and J by 0 bases, with 10 bases between them. CDR1 is SGHNT and CDR2 is YYREEE in the germline V gene (reference sequence). CDR3 in DNA: TGTGCCAGCAGCTTGATAGGACAGTTGAACACTGAAGCTTTCTTT. Amino acids: CASSLIGQLNTEAFF.

This sequence joins TRBV28 and TRBJ1-5; TRBD1 matches at 7 bases. Unmatched junction bases numbered 13, after V lost 7 bases and J lost 7 bases. The CDR3 loop spans 15 amino acids. Germline assignment: CDR1 MDHEN and CDR2 SYDVKM. The CDR3 sequence is CASTEETDRDQPQHF. DNA for the CDR3: TGTGCCAGCACCGAAGAGACAGACAGGGACCAGCCCCAGCATTTT.

This sequence joins TRBV5-1 and TRBJ1-3, with a weak D call TRBD1 (5 bases). CDR3 size: 16 residues. V was shortened by 1 base and J by 0 bases, with 11 bases between the two germline ends. In germline, CDR1 is SGHRS, CDR2 YFSETQ. In nucleotides, the CDR3 is TGCGCCAGCAGCTTGACAGGAGGGTTCTCTGGAAACACCATATATTTT. Amino acid sequence: CASSLTGGFSGNTIYF.

Comment on this clone: The sample contains more than one DNA sequence encoding this CDR3. DNA of the CDR3: TGTGCCAGCTCACCAGCAGGAAACACTGAAGCTTTCTTT. It is translated as CASSPAGNTEAFF. V gene TRBV18 combines with J gene TRBJ1-1; D gene uncertain. Germline CDR1 reads KGHSH; CDR2 reads LQKENI. V dropped 2 bases and J dropped 2 bases, with 6 bases sitting between them. This CDR3 region has 13 residues.

The chain is built from TRBV10-3 and TRBJ2-3, with 7 nucleotides matching TRBD1. Germline V gene data show CDR1 as ENHRY and CDR2 as SYGVKD. CDR3 size: 13 residues. The DNA of the CDR3 is TGTGCGTTAGCAGGGACAGACACAGATACGCAGTATTTT. Amino acid sequence: CALAGTDTDTQYF.

This sequence joins TRBV11-3 and TRBJ2-1, with 9 nucleotides matching TRBD1. The CDR3 sequence is 15 residues long. Germline CDR1 is SGHNT and CDR2 is YENEEA. V shed 5 bases and J 7 bases; nucleotides not matched to a gene: 9. CDR3 sequence (DNA): TGTGCCAGCAGCCAGACAGGGGGTCTTAGGAATGAGCAGTTCTTC. Its protein is CASSQTGGLRNEQFF.

This CDR3 is CASSVGGQSGNTIYF. CDR3 nucleotides: TGTGCCAGCAGCGTTGGGGGACAGTCTGGAAACACCATATATTTT. J is TRBJ1-3 and V is TRBV9; 7 bases are shared with TRBD1. V dropped 2 bases and J dropped 1; count of bases not matched to a gene: 3. The germline V gene has CDR1 SGDLS and CDR2 YYNGEE. The CDR3 loop spans 15 amino acids.

The CDR3 here is CSVAGQASEKLFF. The CDR3, as DNA: TGCAGCGTGGCCGGCCAAGCGAGTGAAAAACTGTTTTTT. V usage is TRBV29-1 and J usage is TRBJ1-4; D is uncertain. V dropped 6 bases and J dropped 7 bases, with 15 bases sitting between them. The CDR3 sequence is 13 residues long. Per germline, CDR1 SQVTM and CDR2 ANQGSEA.

This chain links TRBV10-2 with TRBJ1-2; D is uncertain. Deletions cut 6 bases from V and 6 bases from J, with 17 bases between. This CDR3 contains 14 residues. Germline V gives CDR1 WSHSY, CDR2 SAAADI. The CDR3, as DNA: TGCGCCAGCAGCTCTGACACCACCAGAAATGGCTACACCTTC. Amino acids: CASSSDTTRNGYTF.